The T cell receptor beta chain described here comes from a study of long-term antiretroviral therapy in people with HIV. Across the study: First collections came about a decade before the 2015 immediate-ART recommendation. General observations from the study: Within the repertoire, clones expanded before ART were dominant at all time points.

Researchers ran immunoSEQ v3.0 at survey level. Sequencing was performed with immunoSEQ multiplex PCR; in TCRdb, only in-frame clones are kept and a portion is missing. The sample yields roughly 30,000 clones, roughly 89% seen once. This clone has only one observation. Its specificity is not known. CDR1 is LNHNV and CDR2 is YYDKDF in the germline V gene (reference sequence). The junction had 4 bases not matched to a gene; V was cut back by 5 bases and J by 4 bases. There are 15 residues in the CDR3. Specimens retained about 0.95-11 million cryopreserved PBMC preceding DNA extraction. Sequencing was performed on unsorted PBMCs, taken 1.8 years after starting antiretroviral therapy. The sequence came from a woman in her late teens or twenties with HIV. This chain uses TRBV15 with TRBJ2-3; 12 bases align to TRBD2. CDR3 residues: CATSRLAGVSDTQYF. The CDR3 nucleotides read TGTGCCACCAGCCGACTAGCGGGAGTCTCAGATACGCAGTATTTT.